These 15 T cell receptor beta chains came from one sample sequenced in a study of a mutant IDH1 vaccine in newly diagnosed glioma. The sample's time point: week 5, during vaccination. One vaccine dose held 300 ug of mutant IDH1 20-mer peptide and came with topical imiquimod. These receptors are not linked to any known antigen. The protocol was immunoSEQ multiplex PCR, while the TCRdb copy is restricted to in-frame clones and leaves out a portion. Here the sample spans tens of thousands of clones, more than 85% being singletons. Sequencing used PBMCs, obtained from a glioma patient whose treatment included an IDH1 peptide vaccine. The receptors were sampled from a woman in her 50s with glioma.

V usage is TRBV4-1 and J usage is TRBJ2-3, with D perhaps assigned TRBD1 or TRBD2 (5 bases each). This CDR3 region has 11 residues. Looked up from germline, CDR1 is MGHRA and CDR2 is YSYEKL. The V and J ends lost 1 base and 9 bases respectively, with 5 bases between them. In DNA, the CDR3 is TGCGCCAGCAGCCAAGGGGACACGCAGTATTTT. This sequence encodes CASSQGDTQYF.

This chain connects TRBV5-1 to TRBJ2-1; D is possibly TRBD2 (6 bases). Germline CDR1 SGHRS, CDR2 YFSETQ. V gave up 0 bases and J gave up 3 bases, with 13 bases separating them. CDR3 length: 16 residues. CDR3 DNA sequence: TGCGCCAGCAGCTTGGTTGAGGGAGGTTACTACAATGAGCAGTTCTTC. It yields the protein CASSLVEGGYYNEQFF.

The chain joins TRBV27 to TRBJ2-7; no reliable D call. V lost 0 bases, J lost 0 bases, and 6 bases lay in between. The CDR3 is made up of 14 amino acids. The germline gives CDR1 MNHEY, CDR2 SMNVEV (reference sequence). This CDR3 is CASSLSGPSYEQYF. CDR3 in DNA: TGTGCCAGCAGTTTATCGGGCCCCTCCTACGAGCAGTACTTC.

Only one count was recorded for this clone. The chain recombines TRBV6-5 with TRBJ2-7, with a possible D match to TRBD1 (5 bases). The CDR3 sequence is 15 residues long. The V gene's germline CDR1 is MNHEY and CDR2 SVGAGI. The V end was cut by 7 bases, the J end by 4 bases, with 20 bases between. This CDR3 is CASIPSVGQGYEQYF. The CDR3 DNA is TGTGCCAGCATCCCCTCGGTGGGTCAGGGATACGAGCAGTACTTC.

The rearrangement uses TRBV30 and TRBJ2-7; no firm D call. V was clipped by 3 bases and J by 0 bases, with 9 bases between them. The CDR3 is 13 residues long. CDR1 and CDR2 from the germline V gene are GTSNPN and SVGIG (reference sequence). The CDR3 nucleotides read TGTGCCTGGAGCCGAGGACGCTCCTACGAGCAGTACTTC. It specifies CAWSRGRSYEQYF.

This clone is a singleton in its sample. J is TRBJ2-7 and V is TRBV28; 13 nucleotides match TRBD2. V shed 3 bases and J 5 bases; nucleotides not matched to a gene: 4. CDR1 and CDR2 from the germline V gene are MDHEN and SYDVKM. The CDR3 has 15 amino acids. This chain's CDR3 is CASSFQGLAGNEQYF. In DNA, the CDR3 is TGTGCCAGCAGTTTCCAGGGACTAGCGGGAAACGAGCAGTACTTC.

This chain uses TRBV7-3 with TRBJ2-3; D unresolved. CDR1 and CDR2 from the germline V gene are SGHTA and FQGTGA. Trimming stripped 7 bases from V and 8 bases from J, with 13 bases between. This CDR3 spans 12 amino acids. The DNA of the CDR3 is TGTGCCAGCACTCCTCGGTGGAGTACGCAGTATTTT. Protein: CASTPRWSTQYF.

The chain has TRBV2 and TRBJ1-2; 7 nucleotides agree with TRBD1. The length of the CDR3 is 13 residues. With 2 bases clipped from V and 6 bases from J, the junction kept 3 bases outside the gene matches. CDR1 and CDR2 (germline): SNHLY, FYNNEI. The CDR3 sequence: CASSENRGDGYTF. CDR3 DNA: TGTGCCAGCAGTGAAAACAGGGGTGATGGCTACACCTTC.

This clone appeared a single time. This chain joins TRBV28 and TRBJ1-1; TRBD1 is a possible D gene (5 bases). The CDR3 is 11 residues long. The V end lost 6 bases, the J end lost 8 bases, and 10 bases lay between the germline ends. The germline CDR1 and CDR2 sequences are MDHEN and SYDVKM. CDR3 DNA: TGTGCCAGCAGGTACGGGACGGAAGCTTTCTTT. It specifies CASRYGTEAFF.

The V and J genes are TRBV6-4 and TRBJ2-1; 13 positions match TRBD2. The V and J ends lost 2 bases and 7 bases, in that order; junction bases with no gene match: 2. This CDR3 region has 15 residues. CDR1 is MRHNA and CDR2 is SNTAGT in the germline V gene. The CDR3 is CASSDMTSGGNEQFF. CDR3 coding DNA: TGTGCCAGCAGTGACATGACTAGCGGGGGGAATGAGCAGTTCTTC.

CDR3 in DNA: TGTGCCAGCAGCAGGCAGGGGAACACCGGGGAGCTGTTTTTT. Translating gives CASSRQGNTGELFF. V gene TRBV7-3 combines with J gene TRBJ2-2, with D possibly TRBD1 on 5 matching bases. This CDR3 has 14 residues. CDR1 is SGHTA, CDR2 FQGTGA, per germline. Trimming cost V 5 bases and J 1 base, with 8 bases left between them.

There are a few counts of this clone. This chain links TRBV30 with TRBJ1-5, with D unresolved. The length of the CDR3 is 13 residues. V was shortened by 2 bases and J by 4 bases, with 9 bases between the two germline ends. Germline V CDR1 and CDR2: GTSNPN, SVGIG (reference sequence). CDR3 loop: CAWSLRRNQPQHF. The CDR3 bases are TGTGCCTGGAGTCTCCGGAGGAATCAGCCCCAGCATTTT. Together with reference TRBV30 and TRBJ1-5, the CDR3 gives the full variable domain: SQTIHQWPATLVQPVGSPLSLECTVEGTSNPNLYWYRQAAGRGLQLLFYSVGIGQISSEVPQNLSASRPQDRQFILSSKKLLLSDSGFYLCAWSLRRNQPQHFGDGTRLSIL.

Here the CDR3 reads CAISDGRGEKLFF. CDR3 coding DNA: TGTGCCATCAGTGACGGGAGGGGTGAAAAACTGTTTTTT. The V gene is TRBV10-3, the J gene TRBJ1-4, with D perhaps matching TRBD1 (5 bases). The V end lost 3 bases, the J end lost 7 bases, and 9 bases lay between the germline ends. CDR1 and CDR2 from the germline V gene are ENHRY and SYGVKD. The CDR3 is made up of 13 amino acids.

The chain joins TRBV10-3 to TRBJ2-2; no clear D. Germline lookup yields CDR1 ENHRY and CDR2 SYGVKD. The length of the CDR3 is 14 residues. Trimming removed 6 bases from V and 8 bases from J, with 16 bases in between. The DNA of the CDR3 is TGTGCCATCAGATCATCAGATACGGAAGGGGAGCTGTTTTTT. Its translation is CAIRSSDTEGELFF.

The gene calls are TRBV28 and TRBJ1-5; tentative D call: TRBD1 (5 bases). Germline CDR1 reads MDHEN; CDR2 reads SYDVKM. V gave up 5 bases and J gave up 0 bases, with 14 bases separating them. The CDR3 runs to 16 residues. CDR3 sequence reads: CASSLPGLHSNQPQHF. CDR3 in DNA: TGTGCCAGCAGTCTACCGGGGCTGCATAGCAATCAGCCCCAGCATTTT.